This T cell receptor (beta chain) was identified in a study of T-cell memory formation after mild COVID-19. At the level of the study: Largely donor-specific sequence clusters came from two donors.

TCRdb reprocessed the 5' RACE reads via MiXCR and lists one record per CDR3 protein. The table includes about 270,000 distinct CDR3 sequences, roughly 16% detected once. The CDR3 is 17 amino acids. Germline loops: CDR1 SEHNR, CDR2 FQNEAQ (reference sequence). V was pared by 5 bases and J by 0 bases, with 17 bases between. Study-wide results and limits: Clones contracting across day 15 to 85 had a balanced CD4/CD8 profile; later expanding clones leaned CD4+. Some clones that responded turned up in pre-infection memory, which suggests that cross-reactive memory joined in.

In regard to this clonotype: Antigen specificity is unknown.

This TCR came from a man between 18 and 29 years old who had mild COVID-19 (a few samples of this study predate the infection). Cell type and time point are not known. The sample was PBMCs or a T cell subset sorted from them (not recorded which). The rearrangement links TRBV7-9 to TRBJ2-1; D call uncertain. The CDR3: CASSRLDVGPSYNEQFF. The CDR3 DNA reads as TGTGCCAGCAGCCGGCTTGATGTTGGCCCCTCCTACAATGAGCAGTTCTTC.